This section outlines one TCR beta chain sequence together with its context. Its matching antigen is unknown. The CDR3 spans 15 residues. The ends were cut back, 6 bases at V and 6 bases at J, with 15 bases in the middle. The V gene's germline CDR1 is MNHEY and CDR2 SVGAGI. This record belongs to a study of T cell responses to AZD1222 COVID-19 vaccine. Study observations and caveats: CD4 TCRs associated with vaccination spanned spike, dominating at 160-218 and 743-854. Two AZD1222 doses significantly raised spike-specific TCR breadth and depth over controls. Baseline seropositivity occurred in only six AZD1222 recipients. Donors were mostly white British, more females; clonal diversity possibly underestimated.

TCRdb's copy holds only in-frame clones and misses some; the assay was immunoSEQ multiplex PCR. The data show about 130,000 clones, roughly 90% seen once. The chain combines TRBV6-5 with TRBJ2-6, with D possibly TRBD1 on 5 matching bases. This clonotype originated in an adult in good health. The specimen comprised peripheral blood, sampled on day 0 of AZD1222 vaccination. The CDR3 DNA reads TGTGCCAGCAGGGACCCCGCCAGGGTGGCCAACGTCCTGACTTTC. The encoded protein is CASRDPARVANVLTF.